Listed below are T cell receptor beta chains from one sample, sequenced in a study of post-analysis software for immune sequencing data. From the PCR reads, TCRdb called clonotypes with MiXCR, one entry per CDR3 protein. Of 500,000 to 600,000 distinct CDR3 sequences in the sample, around 40% are singletons; the top ten hold about 1.5%. Sequenced sample: blood. The receptor source for this set is a girl aged 10 to 17 with multiple sclerosis. Both conserved end residues are part of each CDR3. The order of the fields is D gene, V gene, J gene, CDR3 protein. The D gene is left open where the match is weak.

>NA|TRBV27|TRBJ1-5
CASSLRRTSNQPQHF
>TRBD2|TRBV3-1|TRBJ2-1
CASSQGLAGASEQFF
>TRBD2|TRBV29-1|TRBJ2-1
CSGLRETQFF
>NA|TRBV12-3/TRBV12-4|TRBJ1-1
CASRVEVGLDTEAFF
>NA|TRBV20-1|TRBJ2-5
CSARETDGGRETQYF
>NA|TRBV29-1|TRBJ2-2
CSAGTPNTGELFF
>NA|TRBV29-1|TRBJ2-7
CSVQGLSYEQYF
>TRBD2|TRBV6-2/TRBV6-3|TRBJ2-5
CASSYSPPGGETQYF
>NA|TRBV12-3/TRBV12-4|TRBJ2-1
CASSNPNSPSYNEQFF
>NA|TRBV12-3/TRBV12-4|TRBJ1-2
CASSLDLGYGYTF
>TRBD2|TRBV11-2|TRBJ2-1
CASSHLAGGDNNEQFF
>TRBD1|TRBV7-9|TRBJ2-7
CASTITPGQGEREQYF
>NA|TRBV25-1|TRBJ2-2
CASSDPRTTIPGELFF
>NA|TRBV11-2|TRBJ2-7
CASSWGLSGNEQYF
>TRBD1|TRBV20-1|TRBJ2-7
CSARGTGTEAYEQYF
>TRBD2|TRBV6-5|TRBJ2-1
CASSSGGAHSYNEQFF
>NA|TRBV5-1|TRBJ1-2
CASSFRDRYGYTF
>NA|TRBV5-1|TRBJ2-7
CASSTAINSYEQYF
>TRBD1|TRBV7-3|TRBJ1-2
CASSYTGGRDYGYTF